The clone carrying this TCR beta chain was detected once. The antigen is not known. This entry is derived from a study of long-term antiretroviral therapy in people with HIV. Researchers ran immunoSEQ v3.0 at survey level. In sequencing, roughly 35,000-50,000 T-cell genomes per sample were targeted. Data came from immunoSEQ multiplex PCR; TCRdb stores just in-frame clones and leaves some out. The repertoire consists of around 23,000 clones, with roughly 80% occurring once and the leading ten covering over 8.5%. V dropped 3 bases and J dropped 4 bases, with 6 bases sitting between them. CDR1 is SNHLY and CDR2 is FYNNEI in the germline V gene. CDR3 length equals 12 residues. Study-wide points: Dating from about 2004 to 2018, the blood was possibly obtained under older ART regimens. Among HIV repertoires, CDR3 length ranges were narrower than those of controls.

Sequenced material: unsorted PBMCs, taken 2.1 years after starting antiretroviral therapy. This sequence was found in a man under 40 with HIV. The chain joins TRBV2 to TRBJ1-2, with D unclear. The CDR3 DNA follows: TGTGCCAGCAGTGACATAAGCTATGGCTACACCTTC. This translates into CASSDISYGYTF.